These 30 T cell receptor beta chains were sequenced from one sample in a study of blood T cell repertoires in COVID-19. Method: immunoSEQ multiplex PCR; TCRdb's copy keeps in-frame clones and lacks some. The sample yields a few hundred thousand clones, 85% seen once. The sample comprised peripheral blood. These receptors all stem from a woman aged 18-29 years with acute or convalescent COVID-19.

CDR3: CASRMGQGSEKLFF. For the CDR3, the DNA is TGTGCCAGTCGAATGGGGCAGGGATCAGAAAAACTGTTTTTT. V usage is TRBV19 and J usage is TRBJ1-4; maybe TRBD1 (5 bases). Germline V lookup: CDR1 LNHDA, CDR2 SQIVND (reference sequence). The CDR3 runs 14 residues. The V end lost 8 bases, the J end lost 8 bases, and 18 bases lay between the germline ends.

The count of this clone is one. The gene calls are TRBV5-1 and TRBJ2-7; a weak D match, TRBD1 (5 bases). This CDR3 region has 14 residues. V was cut by 4 bases and J by 7 bases, with 18 bases left in between. CDR1 SGHRS and CDR2 YFSETQ come from the germline V gene. The CDR3 DNA sequence: TGCGCCAGCAGCCCGTGGGGCGAGGATAGGGAGCAGTACTTC. Its translation is CASSPWGEDREQYF.

The V and J genes are TRBV2 and TRBJ1-1, with TRBD1 matching 7 bases. The germline CDR1 and CDR2 sequences are SNHLY and FYNNEI. V lost 6 bases, J lost 5 bases, and 9 bases stayed unmatched. The CDR3 length is 14 residues. CDR3 sequence: CASRLGQGVTEAFF. The CDR3 bases are TGTGCCAGCAGGTTGGGGCAGGGGGTTACTGAAGCTTTCTTT.

The chain is built from TRBV11-2 and TRBJ1-1; D may be TRBD1 (5 bases). The CDR3 is 16 residues long. Trimming removed 4 bases at V and 1 base at J, with 16 bases between. Germline CDR1 reads SGHAT; CDR2 reads FQNNGV. The CDR3 region has the DNA TGTGCCAGCAGCTCCCAGTGGCAGGGAGGGAACACTGAAGCTTTCTTT. This codes for CASSSQWQGGNTEAFF.

This clone was recorded only once. The chain employs TRBV6-6 and TRBJ2-1; TRBD2 agrees at 10 bases. Germline V gives CDR1 MNHNY, CDR2 SVGAGI (reference sequence). The V segment lost 5 bases and the J segment 7 bases; nucleotides outside the gene matches: 2. This CDR3 has 13 residues. CDR3 DNA sequence: TGTGCCAGCAGTAGCGGGGGGGCGAATGAGCAGTTCTTC. Amino acids: CASSSGGANEQFF.

This chain uses TRBV9 with TRBJ1-2; D gene uncertain. Germline V gene sequence: CDR1 SGDLS, CDR2 YYNGEE. The V end lost 0 bases, the J end lost 5 bases, and 17 bases lay between the germline ends. CDR3 length: 16 amino acids. The CDR3 spells CASSVGGGGNDYGYTF. The CDR3 coding sequence is TGTGCCAGCAGCGTAGGTGGAGGAGGGAACGATTATGGCTACACCTTC.

The rearrangement uses TRBV9 and TRBJ2-1; TRBD2 matches at 13 bases. With 3 bases clipped from V and 7 bases from J, the junction kept 19 bases outside the gene matches. The CDR3 length is 20 residues. Germline V CDR1 and CDR2: SGDLS, YYNGEE. This chain's CDR3 is CASSGKPRPGLAGRVNEQFF. In DNA form, the CDR3 reads TGTGCCAGCAGCGGGAAACCCCGACCGGGACTAGCGGGAAGGGTGAATGAGCAGTTCTTC.

The chain combines TRBV24-1 with TRBJ2-7; D may be TRBD2 (7 bases). V lost 3 bases and J lost 2, with 16 bases in between. This CDR3 region has 16 residues. Germline CDR1 reads KGHDR; CDR2 reads SFDVKD. CDR3 region: CATSDRGGKDPYEQYF. CDR3 coding DNA: TGTGCCACCAGTGATAGGGGGGGCAAGGATCCCTACGAGCAGTACTTC.

This clone has a handful of counts. V usage is TRBV13 and J usage is TRBJ2-3, with TRBD2 matching over 12 bases. This CDR3 region has 17 residues. Germline V lookup: CDR1 PRHDT, CDR2 FYEKMQ (reference sequence). The V and J ends lost 0 bases and 5 bases, in that order; junction bases with no gene match: 6. The CDR3 sequence is CASSLGLAGGLGDTQYF. The CDR3 DNA sequence: TGTGCCAGCAGCTTAGGGCTAGCGGGGGGGCTGGGAGATACGCAGTATTTT. Variable domain in full (rest from reference TRBV13 and TRBJ2-3): AAGVIQSPRHLIKEKRETATLKCYPIPRHDTVYWYQQGPGQDPQFLISFYEKMQSDKGSIPDRFSAQQFSDYHSELNMSSLELGDSALYFCASSLGLAGGLGDTQYFGPGTRLTVL.

CDR3 region: CASSSGTGVHRPYEQYF. The CDR3 DNA follows: TGTGCCAGTAGTTCCGGGACAGGGGTCCACCGTCCCTACGAGCAGTACTTC. V gene TRBV19 combines with J gene TRBJ2-7, with 10 bases matching TRBD1. This CDR3 region has 17 residues. With 5 bases clipped from V and 2 bases from J, the junction kept 12 bases outside the gene matches. CDR1 and CDR2 from the germline V gene are LNHDA and SQIVND (reference sequence).

The chain is built from TRBV5-4 and TRBJ2-7; the match to TRBD2 covers 7 bases. This CDR3 is 16 amino acids long. Per the germline V gene, CDR1 is SGHNT and CDR2 is YYREEE (reference sequence). J was trimmed by 0 bases and V by 4 bases; bases with no gene match: 10. The CDR3 sequence: CASSPGRRERSYEQYF. The CDR3 DNA is TGTGCCAGCAGCCCGGGGAGGCGGGAGCGCTCCTACGAGCAGTACTTC.

The V and J genes are TRBV27 and TRBJ2-3; no reliable D call. Germline V gene data show CDR1 as MNHEY and CDR2 as SMNVEV (reference sequence). This CDR3 is 15 amino acids long. The V end was cut by 5 bases, the J end by 0 bases, with 12 bases between. CDR3 in amino acids: CASSPSSTSTDTQYF. Written as DNA, the CDR3 is TGTGCCAGCAGTCCCTCGAGCACTAGCACAGATACGCAGTATTTT.

J is TRBJ2-6 and V is TRBV27; D uncertain. This CDR3 has 14 residues. V lost 1 base, J lost 3 bases, and 4 bases lay in between. Germline V lookup: CDR1 MNHEY, CDR2 SMNVEV (reference sequence). CDR3 DNA sequence: TGTGCCAGCAGTTTATTCTTTGGGGCCAACGTCCTGACTTTC. Encoded protein: CASSLFFGANVLTF.

The rearrangement joins TRBV18 to TRBJ2-2, with D possibly matching TRBD2 (5 bases). This CDR3 contains 17 residues. The V and J ends lost 2 bases and 4 bases respectively, with 17 bases between them. CDR1 is KGHSH and CDR2 is LQKENI in the germline V gene. CDR3 sequence reads: CASSPNVETAGTGELFF. The CDR3 nucleotides read TGTGCCAGCTCACCAAATGTTGAGACGGCGGGCACCGGGGAGCTGTTTTTT.

The chain employs TRBV27 and TRBJ1-3, with a tentative D call TRBD1 (6 bases). CDR1 and CDR2 (germline): MNHEY, SMNVEV (reference sequence). The CDR3 contains 16 residues. V was cut by 6 bases and J by 0 bases, with 15 bases left in between. The CDR3 protein is CASRPSQGFSGNTIYF. The CDR3 nucleotides read TGTGCCAGCAGACCGTCACAGGGTTTCTCTGGAAACACCATATATTTT.

The chain uses TRBV13 and TRBJ2-1; D perhaps matches TRBD2 (5 bases). Per the germline V gene, CDR1 is PRHDT and CDR2 is FYEKMQ (reference sequence). The CDR3 spans 12 residues. The V end lost 1 base, the J end lost 10 bases, and 8 bases lay between the germline ends. CDR3 coding DNA: TGTGCCAGCAGCTTAGCGGGAAAGGAGCAGTTCTTC. Translated: CASSLAGKEQFF.

V is TRBV9 and J is TRBJ2-1; D unresolved. CDR1 and CDR2 (germline): SGDLS, YYNGEE. V was cut by 1 base and J by 1 base, with 9 bases left in between. The CDR3 has 15 amino acids. The CDR3, as DNA: TGTGCCAGCAGCGTATCTAGGATTTCCTACAATGAGCAGTTCTTC. Its translation is CASSVSRISYNEQFF.

The chain recombines TRBV6-5 with TRBJ2-3; no firm D call. V shed 0 bases and J shed 0 bases, with 10 bases lying between them. This CDR3 is 16 amino acids long. The germline gives CDR1 MNHEY, CDR2 SVGAGI. Here the CDR3 DNA reads TGTGCCAGCAGTTACTCGTGGAGCTCTAGCACAGATACGCAGTATTTT. It yields the protein CASSYSWSSSTDTQYF.

The chain uses TRBV4-2 and TRBJ1-5, with 7 bases identical to TRBD1. CDR1 and CDR2 (germline): LGHNA, YNFKEQ. The CDR3 is made up of 15 amino acids. The ends lost 0 bases at V and 6 bases at J; junction bases unmatched: 5. CDR3 residues: CASSQDFRGIQPQHF. The DNA of the CDR3 is TGTGCCAGCAGCCAAGACTTCAGGGGGATTCAGCCCCAGCATTTT.

The chain links TRBV29-1 to TRBJ2-2; D not certain. Germline V CDR1 and CDR2: SQVTM, ANQGSEA. This CDR3 is 14 amino acids long. V lost 2 bases, J lost 1 base, and 8 bases lay in between. CDR3 amino acids: CSVESPENTGELFF. DNA of the CDR3: TGCAGCGTTGAATCCCCAGAGAACACCGGGGAGCTGTTTTTT.

Only one count was recorded for this clone. The V and J genes are TRBV9 and TRBJ2-1, with D possibly TRBD1 on 6 matching bases. The germline gives CDR1 SGDLS, CDR2 YYNGEE. V was pared by 4 bases and J by 0 bases, with 8 bases between. The CDR3 consists of 14 residues. The chain's CDR3 is CASSPGHSYNEQFF. CDR3 sequence (DNA): TGTGCCAGCAGCCCGGGACACTCCTACAATGAGCAGTTCTTC.

CDR3 DNA: TGTGCTAGTGACTCACCCCAGGGGTCTGGAAACACCATATATTTT. Translation gives CASDSPQGSGNTIYF. This chain links TRBV12-5 with TRBJ1-3; D might be TRBD1 (6 bases). Trimming stripped 7 bases from V and 1 base from J, with 14 bases between. Germline CDR1 reads LGHNT; CDR2 reads FRNRAP. The CDR3 is 15 residues long. Variable domain in full (rest from reference TRBV12-5 and TRBJ1-3): DARVTQTPRHKVTEMGQEVTMRCQPILGHNTVFWYRQTMMQGLELLAYFRNRAPLDDSGMPKDRFSAEMPDATLATLKIQPSEPRDSAVYFCASDSPQGSGNTIYFGEGSWLTVV.

The chain has TRBV24-1 and TRBJ2-7; maybe TRBD2 (5 bases). CDR1 is KGHDR and CDR2 is SFDVKD in the germline V gene. CDR3 length equals 15 residues. The ends were cut back, 0 bases at V and 1 base at J, with 9 bases in the middle. The CDR3 region is CATSDLRRKSYEQYF. The CDR3 DNA sequence: TGTGCCACCAGTGATTTGCGGAGGAAATCCTACGAGCAGTACTTC.

This clone was seen a single time. V and J are TRBV15 and TRBJ1-5, with a tentative D call TRBD1 (5 bases). CDR3 length equals 14 residues. Trimming pared 3 bases from V and 7 bases from J, leaving 13 bases between. Germline lookup yields CDR1 LNHNV and CDR2 YYDKDF (reference sequence). CDR3 sequence reads: CATSRGGVGQPQHF. CDR3 DNA: TGTGCCACCAGCAGGGGGGGGGTTGGACAGCCCCAGCATTTT.

This chain connects TRBV28 to TRBJ1-4; a possible D gene is TRBD1 (5 bases). The CDR3 runs 15 residues. V lost 1 base and J lost 8, with 14 bases in between. Germline V CDR1 and CDR2: MDHEN, SYDVKM. CDR3 bases: TGTGCCAGCAGTTTATCGGCGCAGGGAGGGGAAAAACTGTTTTTT. Amino acids: CASSLSAQGGEKLFF.

The chain carries TRBV12-5 and TRBJ1-6, with D hard to call. The CDR3 is made up of 14 amino acids. Germline CDR1 reads LGHNT; CDR2 reads FRNRAP. V lost 2 bases and J 6 bases, leaving 8 bases between the germline ends. The chain's CDR3 is CASGLMGSNSPLHF. As DNA, the CDR3 is TGTGCTAGTGGTTTGATGGGCTCTAATTCACCCCTCCACTTT.

This clone was seen only a few times. CDR3 loop: CAISRTGGLSGYTF. CDR3 nucleotides: TGTGCCATCAGTAGGACAGGGGGTTTATCCGGCTACACCTTC. The rearrangement links TRBV10-3 to TRBJ1-2; 10 nucleotides align to TRBD1. The trim removed 5 bases at V and 8 bases at J, leaving 8 bases unmatched. From germline, CDR1 is ENHRY and CDR2 SYGVKD. The CDR3 runs 14 residues.

The V and J genes are TRBV2 and TRBJ1-5; unclear D gene. Per the germline V gene, CDR1 is SNHLY and CDR2 is FYNNEI. V lost 6 bases and J 9 bases, leaving 21 bases between the germline ends. The CDR3 sequence is 15 residues long. The DNA of the CDR3 is TGTGCCAGCAGCGAGGACCCGGGAGTTACGAGGCCCCAGCATTTT. As protein: CASSEDPGVTRPQHF. Drawing the rest from reference TRBV2 and TRBJ1-5, the complete variable domain is EPEVTQTPSHQVTQMGQEVILRCVPISNHLYFYWYRQILGQKVEFLVSFYNNEISEKSEIFDDQFSVERPDGSNFTLKIRSTKLEDSAMYFCASSEDPGVTRPQHFGDGTRLSIL.

The CDR3 loop reads CASSFGGGESNQPQHF. CDR3 DNA: TGTGCCAGCAGTTTCGGTGGTGGTGAGAGCAATCAGCCCCAGCATTTT. The rearrangement links TRBV27 to TRBJ1-5; no reliable D call. This CDR3 is built from 16 residues. V was trimmed by 3 bases and J by 1 base, leaving 13 bases between them. Germline loops: CDR1 MNHEY, CDR2 SMNVEV (reference sequence).

The gene calls are TRBV3-1 (or the pseudogene TRBV3-2) and TRBJ1-4, with TRBD1 matching over 7 bases. The CDR3 totals 18 residues. After removal of 1 base from V and 2 bases from J, the junction contained 10 bases not matched to a gene. The germline V gene encodes CDR1 LGHDT and CDR2 YNNKEL (reference sequence). The CDR3 here is CASSQAGTEMDTNEKLFF. The CDR3 DNA is TGTGCCAGCAGCCAAGCCGGGACAGAAATGGATACTAATGAAAAACTGTTTTTT.